A single sample gave rise to the 8 T cell receptor beta chains below, sequenced in a study of T-cell reconstitution after alpha-beta-depleted transplantation in children. Unique molecular identifiers were built into the TCRbeta library. TCRdb itself ran the PCR reads through MiXCR, one entry per CDR3 protein. The sample carries around 270,000 distinct CDR3 sequences, 10% recorded once. Sequencing was performed on PBMCs, taken before TCRalphabeta/CD19-depleted stem cell transplant. The receptor set was obtained from a boy under two years old with acute myeloid leukemia, due to receive a stem cell transplant.

The V and J genes are TRBV12-3 or TRBV12-4 and TRBJ2-5; TRBD2 matches at 7 bases. There are 13 residues in the CDR3. V shed 7 bases, J shed 5 bases, and the junction held 7 bases outside the gene matches. CDR3 nucleotide sequence: TGTGCCAGCATTTTTGGTAGCGGGGAGACCCAGTACTTC. This codes for CASIFGSGETQYF.

This clonotype came up many times. In DNA, the CDR3 is TGTGCCAGCACCCCGGACAGGGGGTTCTATGGCTACACCTTC. The encoded protein is CASTPDRGFYGYTF. This rearrangement joins TRBV6-1 to TRBJ1-2; 10 bases map to TRBD1. This CDR3 region has 14 residues. Per the germline V gene, CDR1 is MNHNS and CDR2 is SASEGT. Unmatched junction bases numbered 6, after V lost 7 bases and J lost 4 bases.

The CDR3 DNA is TGTGCCAGCAGTTTGAGGGTGTATCAGCCCCAGCATTTT. Its translation is CASSLRVYQPQHF. The genes are TRBV27 and TRBJ1-5; D is unclear. Trimming removed 3 bases from V and 5 bases from J, with 8 bases in between. CDR3 length equals 13 residues. The germline V gene encodes CDR1 MNHEY and CDR2 SMNVEV (reference sequence).

This clonotype was detected ten times or more. The V and J genes are TRBV29-1 and TRBJ1-2, with a weak D call TRBD1 (5 bases). The CDR3 length is 12 residues. V lost 7 bases to trimming and J lost 0 bases, with 9 bases between them. CDR1 is SQVTM, CDR2 ANQGSEA, per germline. Here the CDR3 reads CSGRDPNYGYTF. The CDR3 DNA sequence: TGCAGCGGAAGGGACCCTAACTATGGCTACACCTTC.

This clonotype was seen ten or more times. The chain joins TRBV7-8 to TRBJ2-5, with a weak D call TRBD1 (6 bases). Germline assignment: CDR1 SGHVS and CDR2 FQNEAQ. V was clipped by 5 bases and J by 2 bases, with 12 bases between them. The CDR3 spans 14 residues. The CDR3 region has the DNA TGTGCCAGCAGCCCGTACAGGGTACAAGAGACCCAGTACTTC. This translates into CASSPYRVQETQYF.

The rearrangement joins TRBV28 to TRBJ1-2; no clear D gene. V shed 5 bases and J shed 8 bases, with 15 bases lying between them. The CDR3 runs 13 residues. Per germline, CDR1 MDHEN and CDR2 SYDVKM. This chain's CDR3 is CASSTDEPGGYTF. The CDR3 DNA is TGTGCCAGCAGTACCGACGAGCCGGGAGGCTACACCTTC.

Ten or more counts support this clonotype. The chain joins TRBV7-2 to TRBJ2-1; no definite D call. The V gene lost 5 bases and the J gene lost 7 bases, with 18 bases spanning the gap. Per the germline V gene, CDR1 is SGHTA and CDR2 is FQGNSA. CDR3 length equals 15 residues. The CDR3 DNA is TGTGCCAGCAGCCACCCTCTGGACCCTGGGAATGAGCAGTTCTTC. Translated, it gives CASSHPLDPGNEQFF.

The sample holds many counts of this clonotype. In DNA form, the CDR3 reads TGTGCCAGCAGCCCATCCTCAGGGGAAGATACGCAGTATTTT. It encodes CASSPSSGEDTQYF. This chain links TRBV7-8 with TRBJ2-3, with D possibly being TRBD1 (6 bases). The CDR3 covers 14 residues. V lost 5 bases to trimming and J lost 5 bases, with 14 bases between them. The V gene's germline CDR1 is SGHVS and CDR2 FQNEAQ.